The 9 T cell receptor beta chains given below trace back to one sample, sequenced in a study of shared clonotypes between healthy human individuals. The protocol was immunoSEQ multiplex PCR, while the TCRdb copy is restricted to in-frame clones and leaves out a portion. The sample carries about 2.2 million clones, about 93% recorded once. CD45RO-negative cells were positively selected for CCR7, leaving out terminally differentiated effector memory CD45RA+ cells. The sequenced sample consisted of naive CD8+ T cells from PBMCs. These receptor sequences come from a man aged 18 to 30 in good health. Some clones in this sample may be carry-over from other donors' samples.

This chain joins TRBV5-1 and TRBJ2-7; D is perhaps TRBD1 (6 bases). The germline V gene has CDR1 SGHRS and CDR2 YFSETQ. CDR3 length: 16 amino acids. V was pared by 0 bases and J by 3 bases, with 16 bases between. CDR3 sequence (DNA): TGCGCCAGCAGCTTGGCCGAGCGAGGACAGAACTACGAGCAGTACTTC. Its translation: CASSLAERGQNYEQYF.

The chain has TRBV7-2 and TRBJ1-6, with D perhaps matching TRBD1 (5 bases). Deletions cut 6 bases from V and 10 bases from J, with 13 bases between. CDR3 size: 13 residues. From germline, CDR1 is SGHTA and CDR2 FQGNSA. CDR3 amino acids: CASRRGVGSPLHF. The CDR3 DNA is TGTGCCAGCAGGAGGGGCGTGGGGTCACCCCTCCACTTT.

The chain carries TRBV9 and TRBJ2-1; no clear D. In germline, CDR1 is SGDLS, CDR2 YYNGEE. CDR3 length: 14 amino acids. Trimming took 2 bases from V and 13 from J, leaving 19 bases between them. CDR3 region: CASSVNHGGNGQFF. The CDR3 coding sequence is TGTGCCAGCAGCGTTAACCACGGCGGCAATGGACAGTTCTTC.

This clone was recorded a few times. The V and J genes are TRBV18 and TRBJ1-5; no definite D call. The CDR3 is 15 amino acids. The germline V gene encodes CDR1 KGHSH and CDR2 LQKENI. Trimming pared 4 bases from V and 3 bases from J, leaving 13 bases between. The CDR3 region has the DNA TGTGCCAGCTCACAGATTGGATCCAACAATCAGCCCCAGCATTTT. Amino acids: CASSQIGSNNQPQHF.

The rearrangement joins TRBV4-1 to TRBJ2-1; D is uncertain. The V end was cut by 0 bases, the J end by 1 base, with 13 bases between. The CDR3 totals 17 residues. Germline V CDR1 and CDR2: MGHRA, YSYEKL. The DNA of the CDR3 is TGCGCCAGCAGCCAAGAAGCTGGTCTGGGGTCCTACAATGAGCAGTTCTTC. This translates into CASSQEAGLGSYNEQFF.

This sequence joins TRBV29-1 and TRBJ1-1; D gene ambiguous. CDR1 and CDR2 from the germline V gene are SQVTM and ANQGSEA. Trimming took off 2 bases at V and 6 bases at J, with 10 bases between the two ends. The CDR3 totals 12 residues. Here the CDR3 DNA reads TGCAGCGTTGAAAACGGGTCCCCTGAAGCTTTCTTT. Translation: CSVENGSPEAFF.

The chain carries TRBV7-3 and TRBJ2-1; 10 bases agree with TRBD2. V lost 5 bases to trimming and J lost 6 bases; unmatched junction nucleotides: 7. Germline loops: CDR1 SGHTA, CDR2 FQGTGA. The CDR3 is 15 amino acids. Here the CDR3 DNA reads TGTGCCAGCAGCGCCCTAGCGGGAGTTTTCAATGAGCAGTTCTTC. Encoded protein: CASSALAGVFNEQFF.

This chain connects TRBV29-1 to TRBJ2-7; 9 bases are shared with TRBD1. Germline CDR1 and CDR2: SQVTM and ANQGSEA. After removal of 5 bases from V and 2 bases from J, the junction contained 7 bases not matched to a gene. The CDR3 spans 14 residues. DNA for the CDR3: TGCAGCGTTCAGGACAGGGGCCTCGCCTACGAGCAGTACTTC. Translation gives CSVQDRGLAYEQYF.

The chain joins TRBV7-3 to TRBJ2-1, with 7 bases fitting TRBD1. The germline gives CDR1 SGHTA, CDR2 FQGTGA. CDR3 length: 15 amino acids. Trimming at V came to 2 bases and at J to 3 bases, leaving 4 bases not matched to a gene. The CDR3 DNA is TGTGCCAGCAGCTTACAAGGGGGCCTCTACAATGAGCAGTTCTTC. Translated, it gives CASSLQGGLYNEQFF.